A single sample is the source of the 2 T cell receptor beta chains below, sequenced in a study of identical twins (TCRdb year 2016). Receptor libraries were prepared by 5' RACE. Instrument on record: Illumina HiSeq 2000. TCRdb reprocessed the public reads (quality trimming at Q25 with fastp, clone calling with MiXCR) and kept in-frame beta chains. CDR3 protein sequences are deduplicated, and each keeps its most common genes and DNA. The sample contains about 700,000 distinct CDR3 sequences, approximately 6% of them found a single time. The top ten clonotypes cover 1.5% to 2% of the sample. Sequencing was done on a sample of naive T cells sorted from blood. Sample cell subset or site, as interpreted from the label and publication: cells isolated with a human naive T-cell isolation kit. These TCRs come from a man between 18 and 35 years old in good health.

CDR3 nucleotide sequence: TGTGCCAGCAAAGGGGTGGATGGCAATCAGCCCCAGCATTTT. Translated: CASKGVDGNQPQHF. This chain links TRBV2 with TRBJ1-5; a possible D gene is TRBD1 (5 bases). Germline lookup yields CDR1 SNHLY and CDR2 FYNNEI. CDR3 length equals 14 residues. Trimming shortened V by 7 bases and J by 2 bases, and 12 bases separated the two germline ends.

Only a few counts were recorded for this clonotype. The chain uses TRBV20-1 and TRBJ2-2, with 8 bases matching TRBD1. Germline CDR1 reads DFQATT; CDR2 reads SNEGSKA (reference sequence). Germline trimming cut 3 bases from V and 5 bases from J; bases unmatched to any gene: 5. CDR3 length: 14 amino acids. This chain's CDR3 is CSASGQGGTGELFF. In DNA form, the CDR3 reads TGCAGTGCTAGCGGACAGGGTGGAACCGGGGAGCTGTTTTTT.